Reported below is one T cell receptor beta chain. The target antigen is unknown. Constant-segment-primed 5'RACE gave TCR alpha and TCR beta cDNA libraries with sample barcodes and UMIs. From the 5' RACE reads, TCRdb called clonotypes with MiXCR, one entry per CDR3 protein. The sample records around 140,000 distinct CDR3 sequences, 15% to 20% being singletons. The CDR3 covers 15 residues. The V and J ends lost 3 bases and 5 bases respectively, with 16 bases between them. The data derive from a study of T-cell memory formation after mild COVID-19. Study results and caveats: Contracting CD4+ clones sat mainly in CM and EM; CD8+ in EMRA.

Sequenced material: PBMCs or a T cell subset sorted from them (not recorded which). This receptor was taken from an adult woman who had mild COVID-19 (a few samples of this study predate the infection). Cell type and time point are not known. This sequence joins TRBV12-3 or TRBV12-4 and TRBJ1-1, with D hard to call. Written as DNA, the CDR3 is TGTGCCAGCAGTTTTTCCGGGGTTCGTAGGACTGAAGCTTTCTTT. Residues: CASSFSGVRRTEAFF.